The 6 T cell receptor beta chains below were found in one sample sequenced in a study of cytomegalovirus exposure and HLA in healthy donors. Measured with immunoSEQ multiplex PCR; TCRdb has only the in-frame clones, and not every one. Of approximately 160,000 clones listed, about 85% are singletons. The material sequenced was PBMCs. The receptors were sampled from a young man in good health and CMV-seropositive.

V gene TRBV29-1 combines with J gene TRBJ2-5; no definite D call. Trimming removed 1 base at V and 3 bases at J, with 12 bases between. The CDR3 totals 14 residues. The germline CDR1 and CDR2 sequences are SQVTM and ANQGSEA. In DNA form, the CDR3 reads TGCAGCGTTGAAGCGACCGGGTGGAAAGAGACCCAGTACTTC. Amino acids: CSVEATGWKETQYF.

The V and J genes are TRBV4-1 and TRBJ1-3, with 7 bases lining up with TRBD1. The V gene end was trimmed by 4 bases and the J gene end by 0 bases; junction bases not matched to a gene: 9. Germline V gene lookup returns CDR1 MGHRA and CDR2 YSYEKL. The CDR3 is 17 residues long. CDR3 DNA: TGCGCCAGCAGCCGAGCAGAGCGGACAGGCTCTGGAAACACCATATATTTT. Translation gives CASSRAERTGSGNTIYF.

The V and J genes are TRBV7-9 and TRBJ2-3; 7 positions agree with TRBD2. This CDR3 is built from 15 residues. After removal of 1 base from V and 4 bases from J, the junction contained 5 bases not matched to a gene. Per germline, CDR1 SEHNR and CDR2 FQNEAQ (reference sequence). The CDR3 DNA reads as TGTGCCAGCAGCTTAGTAGGACTAGTCTCAGATACGCAGTATTTT. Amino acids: CASSLVGLVSDTQYF.

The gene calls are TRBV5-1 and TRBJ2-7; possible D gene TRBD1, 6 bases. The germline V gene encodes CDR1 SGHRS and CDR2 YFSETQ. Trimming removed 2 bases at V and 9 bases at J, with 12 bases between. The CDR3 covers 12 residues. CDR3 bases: TGCGCCAGCAGCTTCAACAGGGACGGGCAGTACTTC. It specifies CASSFNRDGQYF.

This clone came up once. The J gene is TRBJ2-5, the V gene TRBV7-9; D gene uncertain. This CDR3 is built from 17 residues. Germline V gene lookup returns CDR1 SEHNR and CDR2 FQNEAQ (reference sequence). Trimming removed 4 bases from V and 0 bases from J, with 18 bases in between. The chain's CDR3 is CASSSRRGPLYQETQYF. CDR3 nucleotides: TGTGCCAGCAGCTCCAGAAGAGGTCCGCTATACCAAGAGACCCAGTACTTC. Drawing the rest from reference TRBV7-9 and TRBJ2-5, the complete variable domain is DTGVSQNPRHKITKRGQNVTFRCDPISEHNRLYWYRQTLGQGPEFLTYFQNEAQLEKSRLLSDRFSAERPKGSFSTLEIQRTEQGDSAMYLCASSSRRGPLYQETQYFGPGTRLLVL.

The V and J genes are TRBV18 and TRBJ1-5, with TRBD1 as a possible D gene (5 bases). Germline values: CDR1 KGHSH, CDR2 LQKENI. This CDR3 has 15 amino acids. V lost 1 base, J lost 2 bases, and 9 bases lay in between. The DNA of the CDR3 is TGTGCCAGCTCACCACTTGCGGGGGGCAATCAGCCCCAGCATTTT. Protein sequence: CASSPLAGGNQPQHF.